The clone carrying this T cell receptor beta chain was found a few times. The antigen is not known. Little can be read into the size of this beta chain, an off-target read in a library designed for alpha chains. The sample belongs to a study of glioma-infiltrating T cells. Whole-study findings and limits: Gliomas, especially low-grade, showed above-expected tissue-blood divergence; non-neoplastic patients showed below. Only very few CDR3 sequences appeared in both tissue and blood.

Amplification of TCR alpha and beta CDR3 regions from RNA used iRepertoire nested multiplex PCR. For one-step reverse transcription and amplification, about 90-400 ng of tissue mRNA or PBMC total RNA was used. Each CDR3 protein gets one entry after TCRdb re-called the multiplex PCR reads with MiXCR. The data contain about 3,300 distinct CDR3 sequences, around 86% of them singletons. The trim removed 4 bases at V and 5 bases at J, leaving 7 bases unmatched. This CDR3 has 15 residues. Germline V CDR1 and CDR2: SEHNR, FQNEAQ (reference sequence). V and J are TRBV7-9 and TRBJ1-1, with TRBD1 matching 10 bases. Material: glioma tissue, nonneoplastic brain tissue, or PBMCs (not recorded which). This receptor was obtained from a human donor with low-grade glioma or glioblastoma, undergoing nonglioma brain surgery, or in good health (not recorded which). The CDR3 here is CASSWRDRGRTEAFF. The CDR3 region has the DNA TGTGCCAGCAGCTGGCGGGACAGGGGACGTACTGAAGCTTTCTTT.